This TCR beta chain derives from a study of blood T cell repertoires in COVID-19. Study information: COVID-19 samples from acute and convalescent phases originated in the United States, Italy and Spain. The analysed material was cDNA or gDNA that came from T cells, B-cell-depleted T cells, or PBMCs.

V lost 3 bases, J lost 4 bases, and 16 bases lay in between. The CDR3 is 15 residues long. Germline-derived CDR1 and CDR2 are SGDLS and YYNGEE. Produced via immunoSEQ multiplex PCR; TCRdb's table is partial and in-frame only. This sample has fewer than 70,000 clones, with around 86% found just once. This chain links TRBV9 with TRBJ1-1, with TRBD1 as a possible D gene (6 bases). This TCR was sampled from a woman aged 55-70 years with acute or convalescent COVID-19. The specimen was peripheral blood. The CDR3 coding sequence is TGTGCCAGCAGCGCGGGGAGGGGGGCGGTCACTGAAGCTTTCTTT. It encodes CASSAGRGAVTEAFF. The whole variable domain, remainder taken from reference TRBV9 and TRBJ1-1, is DSGVTQTPKHLITATGQRVTLRCSPRSGDLSVYWYQQSLDQGLQFLIQYYNGEERAKGNILERFSAQQFPDLHSELNLSSLELGDSALYFCASSAGRGAVTEAFFGQGTRLTVV.